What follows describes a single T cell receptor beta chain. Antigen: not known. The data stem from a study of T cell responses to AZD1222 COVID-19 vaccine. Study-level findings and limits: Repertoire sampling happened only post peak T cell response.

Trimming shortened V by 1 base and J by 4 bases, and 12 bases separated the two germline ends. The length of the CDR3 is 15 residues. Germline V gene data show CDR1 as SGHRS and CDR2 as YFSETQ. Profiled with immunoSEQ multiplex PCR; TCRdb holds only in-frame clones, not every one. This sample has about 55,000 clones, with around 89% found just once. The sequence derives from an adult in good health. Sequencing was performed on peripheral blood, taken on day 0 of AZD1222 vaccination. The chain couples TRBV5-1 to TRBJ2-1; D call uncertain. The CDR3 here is CASSLSPGEYNEQFF. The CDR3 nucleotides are TGCGCCAGCAGCTTGAGTCCCGGAGAATACAATGAGCAGTTCTTC. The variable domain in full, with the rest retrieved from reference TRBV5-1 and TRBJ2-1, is KAGVTQTPRYLIKTRGQQVTLSCSPISGHRSVSWYQQTPGQGLQFLFEYFSETQRNKGNFPGRFSGRQFSNSRSEMNVSTLELGDSALYLCASSLSPGEYNEQFFGPGTRLTVL.